Shown below are 8 T cell receptor beta chains from a single sample sequenced in a study of cytomegalovirus exposure and HLA in healthy donors. The PCR employed 60 Vbeta primers together with 13 Jbeta primers. Sequencing used immunoSEQ multiplex PCR; TCRdb keeps in-frame clones, though not all of them. The data contain about 140,000 clones, roughly 73% of them singletons. Material for sequencing was PBMCs. These receptors all stem from a male donor in good health and CMV-seronegative.

The chain couples TRBV6-5 to TRBJ1-1, with TRBD1 as a possible D gene (6 bases). The CDR3 has 14 residues. Trimming removed 5 bases at V and 2 bases at J, with 12 bases between. Germline CDR1 reads MNHEY; CDR2 reads SVGAGI. For the CDR3, the DNA is TGTGCCAGCAGTACCGGGACATCTAACACTGAAGCTTTCTTT. Translated, it gives CASSTGTSNTEAFF.

This CDR3 reads CASSTRDIPPVGNQPQHF. The CDR3 DNA is TGTGCCAGTAGTACCCGGGACATCCCCCCGGTGGGCAATCAGCCCCAGCATTTT. This chain joins TRBV19 and TRBJ1-5, with D tentatively TRBD1 (6 bases). Per the germline V gene, CDR1 is LNHDA and CDR2 is SQIVND (reference sequence). Trimming shortened V by 4 bases and J by 2 bases, and 21 bases separated the two germline ends. The CDR3 length is 18 residues.

The chain has TRBV5-1 and TRBJ2-6; TRBD1 matches at 7 bases. Germline V gene sequence: CDR1 SGHRS, CDR2 YFSETQ. V was pared by 9 bases and J by 0 bases, with 6 bases of the junction left unmatched. The CDR3 has 15 amino acids. Here the CDR3 DNA reads TGCGCCACCCGACGGGACAGCTCTGGGGCCAACGTCCTGACTTTC. It specifies CATRRDSSGANVLTF. Full variable domain (remainder filled in from reference TRBV5-1 and TRBJ2-6): KAGVTQTPRYLIKTRGQQVTLSCSPISGHRSVSWYQQTPGQGLQFLFEYFSETQRNKGNFPGRFSGRQFSNSRSEMNVSTLELGDSALYLCATRRDSSGANVLTFGAGSRLTVL.

The chain couples TRBV7-3 to TRBJ2-3; D is unclear. Germline V lookup: CDR1 SGHTA, CDR2 FQGTGA. CDR3 length: 15 amino acids. V shed 5 bases and J shed 1 base, with 13 bases lying between them. The CDR3 DNA reads as TGTGCCAGCAGCCTAGGAGACTTCGGCACAGATACGCAGTATTTT. Protein: CASSLGDFGTDTQYF.

J is TRBJ2-7 and V is TRBV9, with 7 bases fitting TRBD1. Germline V gives CDR1 SGDLS, CDR2 YYNGEE. V gave up 0 bases and J gave up 4 bases; unmatched junction bases: 7. The CDR3 spans 15 residues. The CDR3 here is CASSVASGTAYEQYF. CDR3 sequence (DNA): TGTGCCAGCAGCGTAGCCTCCGGGACAGCTTACGAGCAGTACTTC.

The CDR3 DNA sequence: TGCGCCAGCAGCTTCGGGACAACTATGAACACTGAAGCTTTCTTT. Translating gives CASSFGTTMNTEAFF. J is TRBJ1-1 and V is TRBV5-1, with a possible D match to TRBD1 (6 bases). V dropped 2 bases and J dropped 0 bases, with 11 bases sitting between them. CDR1 SGHRS and CDR2 YFSETQ come from the germline V gene. There are 15 residues in the CDR3.

This clone was seen once. The rearrangement links TRBV5-1 to TRBJ2-5; no clear D. The closer fit of TRBJ2-7 to the DNA end suggests the J call may be wrong. This CDR3 has 14 residues. CDR1 SGHRS and CDR2 YFSETQ come from the germline V gene. The CDR3 loop reads CASSLVSGNHEQYF. In DNA form, the CDR3 reads TGCGCCAGCAGCTTGGTTTCAGGAAACCACGAGCAGTACTTC.

The chain links TRBV11-2 to TRBJ1-1; 7 bases are shared with TRBD1. Per the germline V gene, CDR1 is SGHAT and CDR2 is FQNNGV. The V and J ends lost 1 base and 5 bases, in that order; junction bases with no gene match: 4. CDR3 length: 14 amino acids. CDR3 residues: CASSLGQGWTEAFF. In nucleotides, the CDR3 is TGTGCCAGCAGCTTAGGACAGGGTTGGACTGAAGCTTTCTTT.